This T cell receptor beta chain came from a study of T cells in tuberculosis. In the study overall: Sequenced TCRs come from CD1B-GMM tetramer-binding T cells.

Study-level results: Low-affinity CD1B-GMM tetramer-binding T cells may have been missed.

Sequencing used immunoSEQ multiplex PCR; TCRdb keeps in-frame clones, though not all of them. The data hold about 58,000 clones, with roughly 90% observed a single time. Cells were sorted from thawed PBMC rested overnight and stained with GMM-loaded CD1B tetramer, viability dye and anti-CD3. The lipid loaded on the CD1B tetramers was C32 glucose monomycolate from Rhodococcus equi. CD14-expressing monocytes were removed from PBMC before cryopreservation and sorting. Trimming at V came to 4 bases and at J to 0 bases, leaving 7 bases not matched to a gene. CDR3 length: 16 amino acids. The germline V gene has CDR1 MGHRA and CDR2 YSYEKL.

The receptor's source is an adult woman with latent tuberculosis. The chain carries TRBV4-1 and TRBJ2-7, with 9 bases fitting TRBD1. Sequences were obtained from CD1b-GMM tetramer-negative cells sorted from PBMCs. CDR3 nucleotides: TGCGCCAGCAGCCTCATACAGGGGGCAATCTCCTACGAGCAGTACTTC. Translated: CASSLIQGAISYEQYF.